The source of this T cell receptor beta chain is a study of vaccination and CD4 T cells after COVID-19 (dated by TCRdb to 2021 to 2024). Describing the broader study: The convalescent cohort comprised six males and four females, including two Hispanic individuals, seven Caucasians, two Asians and one multiracial person. As controls, cultures received a CEFX viral epitope pool (the positive control), an HIV-1 Nef peptide pool (the negative control), or no peptide at all. Culture stimuli were overlapping spike peptide pools from SARS-CoV-2 and from the common cold coronaviruses HCoV-NL63, HCoV-OC43 and HCoV-229E. Post-COVID blood samples were collected from convalescent patients a median of around 100 days after diagnosis, with a range of about 30 to 170 days. Each participant got two doses of either the Pfizer-BioNTech BNT162b2 vaccine (n=8) or the Moderna mRNA-1273 vaccine (n=2). The spike-specific CD4+ TCR repertoire was compared before and after mRNA vaccination in 10 to 11 COVID-19 convalescent patients and several infection-naive healthy vaccine recipients. Post-vaccine blood samples were collected a median of approximately 77 days after the second vaccine dose, ranging from roughly 12 to 250 days.

On the study overall, not on this receptor specifically: The number of convalescent patients in the study was relatively small, and the study did not examine early timepoints following natural infection. Nearly all vaccine-specific clones in convalescent patients (304 of 307) were mono-reactive for SARS-CoV-2 spike rather than cross-reactive with common cold coronaviruses. Among convalescent patients, a median about 87% of the SARS-CoV-2-reactive clones seen after vaccination appeared only after vaccination, which suggests priming specific to the vaccine. The median count of SARS-CoV-2-reactive clonotypes went up from 21 after infection to a few dozen after vaccination, although the change was not significant.

V gives up 5 bases and J gives up 2 bases, and the segment between their germline ends measures 13 bases. CDR1 and CDR2 were assigned from the germline V gene (reference sequence) as SEHNR and FQNEAQ. The CDR3 has 16 amino acids, counting the end cysteine and phenylalanine. The read is trimmed to its CDR3 DNA, 48 bases read in frame from base 1. The table lists this clonotype with a few counts. The target of this receptor is not known. Base qualities are not at hand, and no much larger clone is one base apart. Library method: PCR. DNA from cultured CD4+ T cells underwent TCR sequencing with the Oncomine TCR Beta short-read assay at the Johns Hopkins FTIC core. The QIAamp micro DNA kit was used to extract genomic DNA from the cultured CD4+ T cells. The Oncomine TCR Beta libraries from cultured CD4+ T cells were pooled using unique dual indexes and then sequenced on an Illumina iSeq 100. The authors processed their data as follows. Non-productive sequences were removed, and CDR3s not starting with C, not ending with F or W, or shorter than 7 amino acids were discarded. The MANAFEST web application was used to identify antigen-specific clonotypes by comparing peptide-stimulated wells against reference wells and other culture wells. An FDR below 0.05, an odds ratio above 5, and a productive frequency above 0.1% in at least two of three replicate wells were required for clones to be considered positive. Cross-reactive clonotypes were defined as significantly expanded in both SARS-CoV-2 spike wells and at least one common cold coronavirus spike condition. CDR3 homology was assessed with Levenshtein distances (stringdist) and unrooted phylogenetic trees (ape) in R version 3.6.1. TCRdb reanalyzed the raw reads on its own, using fastp at Q25 for trimming and MiXCR for clone calling, and kept in-frame beta chains. CDR3 protein sequences are deduplicated, and each keeps its most common genes and DNA. The V and J calls here are based on TCRdb, not the publication. This sample is represented by approximately 15,000 distinct CDR3 sequences; 21% of them were singletons. About 12% of the sample is taken by the ten largest.

According to the study, the label for this sample's treatment or condition signals: approximately 11-day PBMC culture with coronavirus spike peptide pools or control peptides (ViraFEST assay). The ViraFEST assay, used in the study, expanded antigen-specific T cells with peptide pools and then identified the expanded clonotypes through TCR sequencing. Negative nucleocapsid antibody tests taken both before and after vaccination confirmed that the healthy vaccine recipients had no prior SARS-CoV-2 infection. Each well held around 1.9 million PBMCs cultured with roughly 10 ug/ml peptide pools in IMDM containing approximately 5% human AB serum and around 10 IU/ml IL-2. Half of the culture medium was replaced with fresh IL-2-containing medium on days 3 and 7. After 9 to 11 days of culture, CD4+ T cells were isolated by negative selection with the EasySep CD4+ T cell isolation kit. PBMCs were separated from whole blood using Ficoll-Paque Plus gradient centrifugation and then either used fresh or cryopreserved at -140C. Triplicate wells were generally used for each culture condition.

The chain is made from TRBV7-9 and TRBJ2-6; the D region possibly corresponds to TRBD2 (5 bases align). The material sequenced was CD4+ T cells from blood, cultured in vitro, taken before SARS-CoV-2 vaccination. This receptor was taken from a human donor who received a COVID-19 vaccine. The DNA sequence is as follows: TGTGCCAGCAGCCCCAGCCCCGGGGCTGGGGCCAACGTCCTGACTTTC. Translated, it reads CASSPSPGAGANVLTF.